Presented here are 21 T cell receptor beta chains from one specimen sequenced in a study of Ad26.COV2.S vaccination and SARS-CoV-2 variants. Measured with immunoSEQ multiplex PCR; TCRdb has only the in-frame clones, and not every one. The table records fewer than 900,000 clones, roughly nine tenths of them present only once. Sample treatment: 19 received Ad26.COV2.S at low or high dose, single or two shots; roughly five received placebo; per-sample allocation not given. Samples came from day 63 after the first vaccine or placebo injection. Sequencing was performed on peripheral blood, taken in a trial of Ad26.COV2.S vaccine versus placebo. These receptors came from a person between 18 and 65 years old who received the Ad26.COV2.S COVID-19 vaccine or a placebo.

The chain has TRBV7-8 and TRBJ2-3; D not certain. CDR1 is SGHVS and CDR2 is FQNEAQ in the germline V gene. The CDR3 spans 14 residues. Trimming left V 1 base short and J 2 bases short, with 7 bases between. The CDR3 reads CASSLEVYTDTQYF. The CDR3 DNA sequence: TGTGCCAGCAGCTTAGAGGTCTACACAGATACGCAGTATTTT. The entire variable domain, with the rest obtained from reference TRBV7-8 and TRBJ2-3, is as follows: GAGVSQSPRYKVAKRGQDVALRCDPISGHVSLFWYQQALGQGPEFLTYFQNEAQLDKSGLPSDRFFAERPEGSVSTLKIQRTQQEDSAVYLCASSLEVYTDTQYFGPGTRLTVL.

This chain joins TRBV6-1 and TRBJ1-1; D is ambiguous. Trimming pared 2 bases from V and 3 bases from J, leaving 7 bases between. The CDR3 runs 13 residues. Germline V gives CDR1 MNHNS, CDR2 SASEGT. DNA of the CDR3: TGTGCCAGCAGTGAACATGGGGACACTGAAGCTTTCTTT. It specifies CASSEHGDTEAFF.

This rearrangement joins TRBV28 to TRBJ2-5; D is perhaps TRBD1 or TRBD2 (6 bases each). V was trimmed by 6 bases and J by 5 bases, leaving 19 bases between them. The length of the CDR3 is 15 residues. The V gene's germline CDR1 is MDHEN and CDR2 SYDVKM. The CDR3 region is CASRLTSGAWETQYF. The CDR3 DNA is TGTGCCAGCAGGTTAACCTCGGGGGCCTGGGAGACCCAGTACTTC.

The chain employs TRBV3-1 (or the pseudogene TRBV3-2) and TRBJ2-5, with D possibly TRBD2 on 5 matching bases. Germline lookup yields CDR1 LGHDT and CDR2 YNNKEL (reference sequence). This CDR3 has 17 residues. Trimming stripped 0 bases from V and 4 bases from J, with 18 bases between. The CDR3 reads CASSQESGSTLGETQYF. CDR3 nucleotide sequence: TGTGCCAGCAGCCAAGAGTCTGGGAGTACATTAGGAGAGACCCAGTACTTC.

The chain couples TRBV10-2 to TRBJ1-2; tentatively, D is TRBD1 (5 bases). The CDR3 contains 14 residues. From germline, CDR1 is WSHSY and CDR2 SAAADI. Trimming removed 3 bases from V and 3 bases from J, with 11 bases in between. Written as DNA, the CDR3 is TGCGCCAGCAGTGATCTGGGGCCCCACTATGGCTACACCTTC. Its protein is CASSDLGPHYGYTF.

The genes are TRBV6-4 and TRBJ2-5; D ambiguous. V dropped 3 bases and J dropped 5 bases, with 7 bases sitting between them. CDR3 length equals 12 residues. Germline lookup yields CDR1 MRHNA and CDR2 SNTAGT. Here the CDR3 reads CASSERAETQYF. As DNA, the CDR3 is TGTGCCAGCAGTGAGCGCGCGGAGACCCAGTACTTC.

The chain combines TRBV30 with TRBJ1-1; the D is unclear. The germline V gene encodes CDR1 GTSNPN and CDR2 SVGIG (reference sequence). Trimming removed 6 bases at V and 2 bases at J, with 7 bases between. The CDR3 extends over 11 amino acids. Written as DNA, the CDR3 is TGTGCCTGTAGATCAAACACTGAAGCTTTCTTT. Protein sequence: CACRSNTEAFF.

As for this clone: Other DNA sequences from this sample encode an identical CDR3 as well. The genes are TRBV27 and TRBJ1-6, with D possibly matching TRBD1 (5 bases). CDR3 length: 14 amino acids. The germline V gene has CDR1 MNHEY and CDR2 SMNVEV (reference sequence). Trimming left V 8 bases short and J 3 bases short, with 11 bases between. The CDR3 sequence: CASSEGFYNSPLHF. In DNA form, the CDR3 reads TGTGCCAGCTCCGAGGGGTTCTATAATTCACCCCTCCACTTT.

V and J are TRBV5-1 and TRBJ2-7; D is ambiguous. Trimming shortened V by 4 bases and J by 4 bases, and 9 bases separated the two germline ends. CDR1 is SGHRS and CDR2 is YFSETQ in the germline V gene. The CDR3 length is 12 residues. The CDR3 sequence: CASSTDRYEQYF. The CDR3 bases are TGCGCCAGCAGCACGGACCGATACGAGCAGTACTTC.

This clone has a single count. The J gene is TRBJ1-2, the V gene TRBV7-2; the match to TRBD1 covers 7 bases. The germline V gene encodes CDR1 SGHTA and CDR2 FQGNSA. This CDR3 contains 12 residues. The V gene end was trimmed by 5 bases and the J gene end by 8 bases; junction bases not matched to a gene: 5. CDR3 coding DNA: TGTGCCAGCAGCGTACAGACAGGGGGCTACACCTTC. It codes for CASSVQTGGYTF. Combining the CDR3 with reference TRBV7-2 and TRBJ1-2 gives the whole variable domain GAGVSQSPSNKVTEKGKDVELRCDPISGHTALYWYRQSLGQGLEFLIYFQGNSAPDKSGLPSDRFSAERTGGSVSTLTIQRTQQEDSAVYLCASSVQTGGYTFGSGTRLTVV.

The chain employs TRBV18 and TRBJ1-4; D remains ambiguous. CDR3 length: 14 residues. Trimming pared 2 bases from V and 6 bases from J, leaving 10 bases between. Germline loops: CDR1 KGHSH, CDR2 LQKENI. The DNA of the CDR3 is TGTGCCAGCTCACCAGAGACACGAGATGAAAAACTGTTTTTT. Protein product: CASSPETRDEKLFF.

The genes are TRBV6-5 and TRBJ2-7, with D unresolved. The V gene's germline CDR1 is MNHEY and CDR2 SVGAGI. Trimming shortened V by 10 bases and J by 6 bases, and 16 bases separated the two germline ends. The CDR3 has 12 residues. The CDR3 sequence: CAIGRIPAEQYF. In nucleotides, the CDR3 is TGTGCCATTGGACGGATCCCCGCCGAGCAGTACTTC.

The chain has TRBV5-1 and TRBJ1-1, with 9 bases matching TRBD1. After removal of 7 bases from V and 4 bases from J, the junction contained 11 bases not matched to a gene. The CDR3 contains 15 residues. The germline gives CDR1 SGHRS, CDR2 YFSETQ. Here the CDR3 DNA reads TGCGCCAGCGGACCGGGACAGGGTCATGGCACTGAAGCTTTCTTT. Its protein is CASGPGQGHGTEAFF.

The rearrangement joins TRBV6-5 to TRBJ1-2; no firm D call. The V end was cut by 0 bases, the J end by 4 bases, with 9 bases between. There are 14 residues in the CDR3. In germline, CDR1 is MNHEY, CDR2 SVGAGI. This chain's CDR3 is CASSYSIGVYGYTF. The DNA of the CDR3 is TGTGCCAGCAGTTACTCGATTGGAGTCTATGGCTACACCTTC.

J is TRBJ2-5 and V is TRBV10-3; D is perhaps TRBD1 (6 bases). The ends were cut back, 2 bases at V and 1 base at J, with 14 bases in the middle. CDR3 length: 16 residues. Per the germline V gene, CDR1 is ENHRY and CDR2 is SYGVKD. The CDR3 region is CAISEADSPLQETQYF. The CDR3 DNA sequence: TGTGCCATCAGTGAGGCGGACAGTCCTCTCCAAGAGACCCAGTACTTC.

This rearrangement joins TRBV19 to TRBJ1-3, with 7 bases that match TRBD1. Trimming took 6 bases from V and 7 from J; bases not matched to a gene: 15. The CDR3 has 16 amino acids. Germline-derived CDR1 and CDR2 are LNHDA and SQIVND (reference sequence). The CDR3 nucleotides read TGTGCCAGTAGCGGATCGACAGGGAGCCTTTGGAACACCATATATTTT. As protein: CASSGSTGSLWNTIYF.

The rearrangement uses TRBV19 and TRBJ1-3, with D tentatively TRBD1 (6 bases). This CDR3 spans 14 amino acids. Germline V gene sequence: CDR1 LNHDA, CDR2 SQIVND (reference sequence). V was shortened by 5 bases and J by 7 bases, with 15 bases between the two germline ends. The CDR3 DNA follows: TGTGCCAGTAGTGCCTTACAGGGAGGCAACACCATATATTTT. It specifies CASSALQGGNTIYF.

The chain combines TRBV25-1 with TRBJ2-3; D gene uncertain. The CDR3 covers 11 residues. V was clipped by 7 bases and J by 4 bases, with 6 bases between them. CDR1 and CDR2 (germline): MGHDK, SYGVNS. CDR3 loop: CASTGADTQYF. DNA for the CDR3: TGTGCCAGCACAGGAGCAGATACGCAGTATTTT.

The CDR3 region has the DNA TGTGCCAGCAGCTTGGCAGGGAGGAACACCGGGGAGCTGTTTTTT. It is translated as CASSLAGRNTGELFF. The V and J genes are TRBV5-4 and TRBJ2-2, with D perhaps given as TRBD1 or TRBD2 (5 bases each). This CDR3 contains 15 residues. Per the germline V gene, CDR1 is SGHNT and CDR2 is YYREEE (reference sequence). With 0 bases removed from V and 1 base from J, the gap between germline ends came to 7 bases.

V and J are TRBV7-2 and TRBJ1-2; D gene unclear. Germline CDR1 and CDR2: SGHTA and FQGNSA. The CDR3 has 14 amino acids. Deletions cut 1 base from V and 4 bases from J, with 10 bases between. The CDR3 is CASSLVSVPYGYTF. The CDR3 region has the DNA TGTGCCAGCAGCTTAGTTTCGGTTCCCTATGGCTACACCTTC.

The chain joins TRBV19 to TRBJ2-1, with TRBD1 as a possible D gene (6 bases). V lost 6 bases and J lost 4, with 13 bases in between. This CDR3 has 14 residues. The germline V gene encodes CDR1 LNHDA and CDR2 SQIVND (reference sequence). The CDR3 protein is CASRRQEIYNEQFF. The DNA for the CDR3 is TGTGCCAGTAGGAGACAGGAGATATACAATGAGCAGTTCTTC.